This T cell receptor beta chain is from a study of blood T cell repertoires in COVID-19. About the research overall: Some COVID-19 samples were acute and others convalescent; all came from the United States, Italy and Spain.

The CDR3 consists of 15 residues. The V gene end was trimmed by 5 bases and the J gene end by 3 bases; junction bases not matched to a gene: 4. Germline-derived CDR1 and CDR2 are SGHTA and FQGNSA. Produced via immunoSEQ multiplex PCR; TCRdb's table is partial and in-frame only. Of 130,000 to 150,000 clones detected, 85% to 90% appear once; the ten largest clones hold about 11%. Enrollees, roughly 18 to 95 years old, lived in 24 US areas. Participants were placed into cohorts based on the clinical history they reported. Cohort 3 recovered donors had two negative PCRs, clearance, or symptom resolution. This receptor was taken from a man in his fifties or sixties who had recovered from COVID-19. This chain links TRBV7-2 with TRBJ2-1, with TRBD1 matching over 10 bases. The sample taken for sequencing was PBMCs or T cells enriched from blood (not recorded which). CDR3 coding DNA: TGTGCCAGCAGCCTCGACAGGGGGCTCTACAATGAGCAGTTCTTC. Its translation is CASSLDRGLYNEQFF. Supplemented by reference TRBV7-2 and TRBJ2-1, the full variable domain reads GAGVSQSPSNKVTEKGKDVELRCDPISGHTALYWYRQSLGQGLEFLIYFQGNSAPDKSGLPSDRFSAERTGGSVSTLTIQRTQQEDSAVYLCASSLDRGLYNEQFFGPGTRLTVL.